Each of the 21 T cell receptor beta chains below was sequenced from the same sample in a study of blood T cells in healthy people across ages. Alongside a J-beta primer mix, a sample-barcoded 5' primer served in a second PCR lasting about 7 to 12 cycles. Using its own MiXCR run on the 5' RACE reads, TCRdb lists one record per CDR3 protein. The sample contains just under 900,000 distinct CDR3 sequences, more than 25% of which appear only once. The specimen sequenced was blood. Source of these receptors: an elderly woman in good health.

This clonotype occurred many times. The rearrangement uses TRBV24-1 and TRBJ2-5; TRBD1 is a possible D gene (6 bases). Germline V lookup: CDR1 KGHDR, CDR2 SFDVKD. The CDR3 length is 15 residues. V lost 2 bases and J lost 2, with 11 bases in between. CDR3 nucleotides: TGTGCCACCAGTGATTCCACAGGGTATCAAGAGACCCAGTACTTC. Amino acid sequence: CATSDSTGYQETQYF.

With respect to this clonotype: This sequence may be a read error, since a much larger clone differs from it by one base. The chain uses TRBV6-2 or TRBV6-3 and TRBJ2-7; D unresolved. The germline CDR1 and CDR2 sequences are MNHEY and SVGEGT. The CDR3 runs 12 residues. V lost 3 bases and J lost 5, with 8 bases in between. Here the CDR3 reads CASSYMSHEQYF. The CDR3 bases are TGTGCCAGCAGTTATATGAGCCACGAGCAGTACTTC.

The rearrangement joins TRBV5-5 to TRBJ1-6; 11 bases are shared with TRBD1. This CDR3 has 15 residues. Losses at the gene ends were 7 bases for V and 7 bases for J; bases not matched to a gene: 7. Germline V gene sequence: CDR1 SGHKS, CDR2 YYEKEE (reference sequence). In DNA, the CDR3 is TGTGCCAGCGGGGGACAGGGGGTTTTGAATTCACCCCTCCACTTT. It translates to CASGGQGVLNSPLHF.

This clonotype was observed many times. The chain employs TRBV20-1 and TRBJ2-3, with a tentative D call TRBD1 (6 bases). Trimming left V 6 bases short and J 3 bases short, with 13 bases between. The length of the CDR3 is 13 residues. CDR1 DFQATT and CDR2 SNEGSKA come from the germline V gene (reference sequence). CDR3 DNA sequence: TGCAGTGCCAGGGGACACAAAACAGATACGCAGTATTTT. Translating gives CSARGHKTDTQYF.

V usage is TRBV7-2 and J usage is TRBJ2-1; D is uncertain. The CDR3 consists of 13 residues. Deletions cut 5 bases from V and 8 bases from J, with 13 bases between. Germline CDR1 is SGHTA and CDR2 is FQGNSA. CDR3 nucleotide sequence: TGTGCCAGCAGCCCCCCCCCACTCGATGAGCAGTTCTTC. As protein: CASSPPPLDEQFF.

The chain joins TRBV6-2 or TRBV6-3 to TRBJ2-5; D could derive from TRBD1 or TRBD2 (5 bases each). This CDR3 spans 15 amino acids. V shed 6 bases and J shed 13 bases, with 27 bases lying between them. Germline V gene sequence: CDR1 MNHEY, CDR2 SVGEGT. The CDR3 DNA reads as TGTGCCAGCAGAAGAGCCGGGACGAGATACAATGAGCGGTACTTC. Its translation is CASRRAGTRYNERYF.

As for this clonotype: One base away lies a much larger clone, so this may be a sequencing read error. The V call is TRBV13, the J call TRBJ2-5; 7 bases fit TRBD1. The DNA end is more similar to TRBJ2-7, so the J call may be wrong. The CDR3 runs 12 residues. Germline V lookup: CDR1 PRHDT, CDR2 FYEKMQ (reference sequence). The CDR3 protein is CASNKGGHEQYF. In nucleotides, the CDR3 is TGTGCCAGCAACAAAGGGGGCCACGAGCAGTACTTC.

This clonotype was counted at least ten times. At one boundary the junction diverges from the germline segment, which might be a read error. CDR3: CSTRAQTSTDTQYF. For the CDR3, the DNA is TGCAGTACTAGAGCCCAGACCTCTACAGATACGCAGTATTTT. This sequence joins TRBV20-1 and TRBJ2-3, with TRBD2 as a possible D gene (5 bases). Germline V CDR1 and CDR2: DFQATT, SNEGSKA (reference sequence). The CDR3 is made up of 14 amino acids.

The chain uses TRBV7-2 and TRBJ2-1; D is possibly TRBD1 (5 bases). Germline CDR1 reads SGHTA; CDR2 reads FQGNSA. This CDR3 has 16 residues. V was shortened by 5 bases and J by 2 bases, with 16 bases between the two germline ends. In nucleotides, the CDR3 is TGTGCCAGCAGCGTCACCCTAGGGGCAACCTACAATGAGCAGTTCTTC. Protein product: CASSVTLGATYNEQFF.

The chain links TRBV11-2 to TRBJ2-1; 11 nucleotides align to TRBD2. The end of the DNA aligns better with TRBJ2-7, so the J call may be wrong. CDR1 and CDR2 (germline): SGHAT, FQNNGV. This CDR3 comprises 17 residues. The CDR3 region has the DNA TGTGCCAGCAGCCCCCGGACTAGCGGGTTAGAGTACAATGAGCAGTACTTC. It encodes CASSPRTSGLEYNEQYF.

The chain couples TRBV2 to TRBJ1-5; D not resolved. This CDR3 is built from 11 residues. V shed 5 bases and J shed 10 bases, with 9 bases lying between them. The germline gives CDR1 SNHLY, CDR2 FYNNEI. The CDR3 region has the DNA TGTGCCAGCAGTTTAGACGGTCCCCAGCATTTT. Amino acids: CASSLDGPQHF.

With regard to this clonotype: Being one base from a much bigger clone, this may be a read error. The chain employs TRBV12-3 or TRBV12-4 and TRBJ1-2, with 12 bases fitting TRBD1. J was trimmed by 1 base and V by 7 bases; bases with no gene match: 10. The CDR3 consists of 17 residues. The CDR3 coding sequence is TGTGCCAGCACTCCCGGGACAGGGGGCGCATTTAACTATGGCTACACCTTC. As protein: CASTPGTGGAFNYGYTF.

The CDR3 nucleotides are TGTGCCAGCAGCTTAGTTCGCGGGACCATAGAGACCCAGTACTTC. Translating it yields CASSLVRGTIETQYF. J is TRBJ2-5 and V is TRBV11-2, with D perhaps TRBD2 (6 bases). V dropped 1 base and J dropped 4 bases, with 13 bases sitting between them. CDR3 size: 15 residues. In germline, CDR1 is SGHAT, CDR2 FQNNGV.

J is TRBJ2-2 and V is TRBV20-1; no firm D call. Deletions cut 3 bases from V and 5 bases from J, with 7 bases between. This CDR3 comprises 12 residues. Germline CDR1 reads DFQATT; CDR2 reads SNEGSKA (reference sequence). The CDR3 here is CSARRMTGELFF. In DNA form, the CDR3 reads TGCAGTGCTAGGAGGATGACCGGGGAGCTGTTTTTT.

Comments on this clonotype: A much more abundant neighbour one base away suggests this may be a read error. J is TRBJ2-7 and V is TRBV20-1; 11 bases line up with TRBD2. Germline assignment: CDR1 DFQATT and CDR2 SNEGSKA (reference sequence). Trimming took 5 bases from V and 7 from J; bases not matched to a gene: 13. The CDR3 spans 15 residues. The CDR3 here is CSADRLAGKGNEQYF. CDR3 nucleotides: TGCAGTGCTGACCGACTAGCGGGGAAGGGCAATGAGCAGTACTTC.

In this sample, this clonotype turned up many times. The genes are TRBV11-2 and TRBJ2-7, with 9 bases fitting TRBD1. J was trimmed by 4 bases and V by 2 bases; bases with no gene match: 9. Germline values: CDR1 SGHAT, CDR2 FQNNGV. CDR3 length: 16 residues. The DNA of the CDR3 is TGTGCCAGCAGCTTAAGGGCCGGGACAGGGATATACGAGCAGTACTTC. It codes for CASSLRAGTGIYEQYF.

The table lists this clonotype with many counts. This chain links TRBV5-1 with TRBJ2-5, with 8 bases matching TRBD1. Germline V gene data show CDR1 as SGHRS and CDR2 as YFSETQ. CDR3 size: 14 residues. After removal of 0 bases from V and 5 bases from J, the junction contained 3 bases not matched to a gene. The CDR3, as DNA: TGCGCCAGCAGCTTGGATACAGGGGGTGAGACCCAGTACTTC. This gives the protein CASSLDTGGETQYF.

The chain links TRBV6-6 to TRBJ1-5; 10 bases match TRBD1. From germline, CDR1 is MNHNY and CDR2 SVGAGI (reference sequence). The junction had 9 bases not matched to a gene; V was cut back by 6 bases and J by 1 base. This CDR3 is built from 17 residues. The CDR3 region has the DNA TGTGCCAGCAGCGATCCGGGACAGGGGCGAAGCAATCAGCCCCAGCATTTT. Residues: CASSDPGQGRSNQPQHF.

The DNA of the CDR3 is TGTGCCAGCAGCCCGCGTCCCTGGGAGACTGAAGCTTTCTTT. This encodes CASSPRPWETEAFF. The chain has TRBV7-8 and TRBJ1-1; unclear D gene. Germline CDR1 and CDR2: SGHVS and FQNEAQ. The CDR3 extends over 14 amino acids. V lost 5 bases and J 5 bases, leaving 15 bases between the germline ends.

This clonotype turned up a few times. This may be a read error: a much more frequent sequence differs by one nucleotide. This chain connects TRBV10-2 to TRBJ2-7, with D perhaps matching TRBD2 (6 bases). The CDR3 spans 14 residues. Germline V gives CDR1 WSHSY, CDR2 SAAADI. The V and J ends lost 6 bases and 7 bases respectively, with 19 bases between them. The CDR3 is CASRHRGMYNEQYF. CDR3 DNA sequence: TGCGCCAGCAGACACCGGGGGATGTACAATGAGCAGTACTTC.

This clonotype was counted between two and nine times. CDR3 amino acids: CSARTGDTIYF. DNA of the CDR3: TGCAGTGCTAGAACGGGAGACACCATATATTTT. This chain connects TRBV20-1 to TRBJ1-3; D is uncertain. In germline, CDR1 is DFQATT, CDR2 SNEGSKA (reference sequence). The CDR3 consists of 11 residues. Trimming pared 2 bases from V and 8 bases from J, leaving 7 bases between.